The 17 T cell receptor beta chains below all came from one sample that was sequenced in a study of Graves' ophthalmopathy and Graves' hyperthyroidism. Scientists amplified the TCR beta CDR3 regions from RNA transcripts. Second-round multiplex PCR came after a first-round RT-PCR that employed HTBI primers. TCRdb re-analysed the multiplex PCR reads in MiXCR, keeping a single row per CDR3 protein. The sample lists 620,000 or so distinct CDR3 sequences, about 20% occurring once. The sequenced material came from peripheral blood. The receptors come from a woman under 30 with stable Graves' hyperthyroidism. Some clones in this sample may be carry-over from other donors' samples.

This clonotype was counted a few times. The V call is TRBV18, the J call TRBJ1-1; 7 bases are a match to TRBD1. J lost 1 base, V lost 6 bases, and 11 bases had no gene match. Germline assignment: CDR1 KGHSH and CDR2 LQKENI. The CDR3 runs to 16 residues. The CDR3 spells CASSPTGAYKNTEAFF. In DNA, the CDR3 is TGTGCCAGCTCTCCCACAGGGGCCTACAAGAACACTGAAGCTTTCTTT.

A word on this clonotype: A read error may explain this, as a much larger clone is one base away. V usage is TRBV15 and J usage is TRBJ1-5, with no clear D. Germline lookup yields CDR1 LNHNV and CDR2 YYDKDF (reference sequence). V lost 8 bases and J 4 bases, leaving 12 bases between the germline ends. This CDR3 contains 13 residues. The CDR3 is CATCGQENQPQHF. The DNA for the CDR3 is TGTGCCACCTGCGGTCAGGAGAATCAGCCCCAGCATTTT.

Many counts were recorded for this clonotype. This rearrangement joins TRBV20-1 to TRBJ2-4; the D call may be TRBD1 or TRBD2 (5 bases each). Germline V gene lookup returns CDR1 DFQATT and CDR2 SNEGSKA (reference sequence). Between the trimmed V and J ends, which lost 3 bases and 9 bases, there was a span of 15 bases. CDR3 size: 13 residues. CDR3 DNA: TGCAGTGCTAGTGCAGGGACCTACGGCATTCAGTACTTC. Its translation: CSASAGTYGIQYF.

The chain recombines TRBV12-3 or TRBV12-4 with TRBJ2-2, with D possibly matching TRBD1 (5 bases). This CDR3 has 14 residues. The V end lost 5 bases, the J end lost 4 bases, and 11 bases lay between the germline ends. CDR3 DNA sequence: TGTGCCAGCAGTATACAGGCACTCACCGGGGAGCTGTTTTTT. Translation: CASSIQALTGELFF.

The chain links TRBV5-1 to TRBJ2-2, with TRBD2 matching over 7 bases. V trimming: 1 base; J trimming: 5 bases; junction bases outside the gene matches: 17. The germline V gene has CDR1 SGHRS and CDR2 YFSETQ. The CDR3 contains 19 residues. The CDR3 region is CASSLLTGRTRDQTGELFF. The CDR3 coding sequence is TGCGCCAGCAGCTTGTTAACGGGGAGGACTAGGGACCAAACCGGGGAGCTGTTTTTT.

This clonotype was counted at least ten times. The chain uses TRBV28 and TRBJ2-7; 7 positions agree with TRBD1. With 7 bases clipped from V and 4 bases from J, the junction kept 7 bases outside the gene matches. The CDR3 is made up of 13 amino acids. Germline assignment: CDR1 MDHEN and CDR2 SYDVKM. The CDR3 is CASTPGGLYEQYF. The CDR3 DNA reads TGTGCCAGCACCCCAGGGGGTCTGTACGAGCAGTACTTC.

This clonotype was recorded many times. The chain joins TRBV19 to TRBJ1-5; 7 bases align to TRBD1. The CDR3 is 17 amino acids. V dropped 7 bases and J dropped 0; count of bases not matched to a gene: 12. Germline values: CDR1 LNHDA, CDR2 SQIVND (reference sequence). CDR3 DNA sequence: TGTGCCAGTACTTCAGGGGGTATCCGCCTTAGCAATCAGCCCCAGCATTTT. Protein sequence: CASTSGGIRLSNQPQHF.

This clonotype has a count of ten or more. V usage is TRBV29-1 and J usage is TRBJ2-7; TRBD1 is a possible D gene (5 bases). Germline V lookup: CDR1 SQVTM, CDR2 ANQGSEA. The CDR3 spans 12 residues. Trimming took off 4 bases at V and 6 bases at J, with 13 bases between the two ends. The CDR3 protein is CSVGGPPGEQYF. The CDR3 DNA sequence: TGCAGCGTTGGGGGCCCCCCAGGCGAGCAGTACTTC.

This clonotype was picked up a small number of times. The V and J genes are TRBV30 and TRBJ2-2; D is uncertain. CDR3 size: 12 residues. Germline V CDR1 and CDR2: GTSNPN, SVGIG (reference sequence). V was cut by 4 bases and J by 8 bases, with 11 bases left in between. The CDR3 nucleotides are TGTGCCTGGACCCCACGGCGTGGGGAGCTGTTTTTT. Translated, it gives CAWTPRRGELFF. The full variable domain, completed using reference TRBV30 and TRBJ2-2, is SQTIHQWPATLVQPVGSPLSLECTVEGTSNPNLYWYRQAAGRGLQLLFYSVGIGQISSEVPQNLSASRPQDRQFILSSKKLLLSDSGFYLCAWTPRRGELFFGEGSRLTVL.

The table lists this clonotype with many counts. The chain links TRBV29-1 to TRBJ2-7; 10 bases are a match to TRBD1. V trimming: 6 bases; J trimming: 3 bases; junction bases outside the gene matches: 5. The length of the CDR3 is 13 residues. Germline values: CDR1 SQVTM, CDR2 ANQGSEA. The CDR3 sequence: CSVRQGAIYEQYF. The DNA for the CDR3 is TGCAGCGTCAGACAGGGGGCGATCTACGAGCAGTACTTC.

This sequence joins TRBV10-1 and TRBJ1-2; no definite D call. This CDR3 region has 12 residues. The V and J ends lost 10 bases and 6 bases respectively, with 15 bases between them. CDR1 is WNHNN and CDR2 is SYGVQD in the germline V gene (reference sequence). CDR3 protein: CATPDGFHGYTF. In nucleotides, the CDR3 is TGCGCCACCCCCGACGGATTTCATGGCTACACCTTC.

The chain couples TRBV6-2 or TRBV6-3 to TRBJ2-5, with D unclear. Trimming shortened V by 7 bases and J by 2 bases, and 8 bases separated the two germline ends. Germline CDR1 MNHEY, CDR2 SVGEGT. The CDR3 length is 12 residues. The CDR3: CASKTVQETQYF. The CDR3 region has the DNA TGTGCCAGCAAAACAGTTCAAGAGACCCAGTACTTC.

This clonotype came up many times. This chain links TRBV11-2 with TRBJ2-1; D is unclear. The germline V gene encodes CDR1 SGHAT and CDR2 FQNNGV. The V and J ends lost 0 bases and 8 bases respectively, with 8 bases between them. CDR3 length: 13 residues. CDR3 DNA: TGTGCCAGCAGCTTAGATCTCTCCCATGAGCAGTTCTTC. This translates into CASSLDLSHEQFF. Supplemented by reference TRBV11-2 and TRBJ2-1, the full variable domain reads EAGVAQSPRYKIIEKRQSVAFWCNPISGHATLYWYQQILGQGPKLLIQFQNNGVVDDSQLPKDRFSAERLKGVDSTLKIQPAKLEDSAVYLCASSLDLSHEQFFGPGTRLTVL.

This clonotype was observed at least ten times. The V and J genes are TRBV20-1 and TRBJ2-5; D is perhaps TRBD2 (7 bases). The CDR3 sequence is 13 residues long. Germline V gene lookup returns CDR1 DFQATT and CDR2 SNEGSKA (reference sequence). The V gene lost 5 bases and the J gene lost 1 base, with 11 bases spanning the gap. The CDR3 DNA sequence: TGCAGTGCTGAGGGGGGGCCCCAAGAGACCCAGTACTTC. Encoded protein: CSAEGGPQETQYF.

This clonotype was seen at least ten times. The chain combines TRBV27 with TRBJ1-2, with D possibly being TRBD1 (5 bases). CDR3 length: 14 amino acids. Looked up from germline, CDR1 is MNHEY and CDR2 is SMNVEV (reference sequence). Trimming removed 5 bases from V and 4 bases from J, with 14 bases in between. The CDR3 sequence: CASSPRVSSYGYTF. DNA for the CDR3: TGTGCCAGCAGTCCCAGGGTTTCGAGCTATGGCTACACCTTC.

This clonotype was seen repeatedly, ten times or more. The gene calls are TRBV5-1 and TRBJ1-2; perhaps TRBD1 as D (6 bases). The CDR3 has 16 amino acids. Germline V gene sequence: CDR1 SGHRS, CDR2 YFSETQ. Trimming left V 1 base short and J 5 bases short, with 18 bases between. The CDR3, as DNA: TGCGCCAGCAGCTTGAATGCGGGACAAATCTCATATGGCTACACCTTC. Protein product: CASSLNAGQISYGYTF. The full variable domain, with the rest looked up from reference TRBV5-1 and TRBJ1-2, is KAGVTQTPRYLIKTRGQQVTLSCSPISGHRSVSWYQQTPGQGLQFLFEYFSETQRNKGNFPGRFSGRQFSNSRSEMNVSTLELGDSALYLCASSLNAGQISYGYTFGSGTRLTVV.

Many counts were recorded for this clonotype. A much larger clonotype is one base distant, so this may be a read error. The chain couples TRBV6-1 to TRBJ1-1, with a tentative D call TRBD1 (6 bases). Germline loops: CDR1 MNHNS, CDR2 SASEGT. This CDR3 has 14 amino acids. V dropped 6 bases and J dropped 4 bases, with 15 bases sitting between them. The DNA for the CDR3 is TGTGCCAGCAGACCAGGGGTTTTGAGCACTGAAGCTTTCTTT. This translates into CASRPGVLSTEAFF.